This T cell receptor beta chain was sequenced in a study of T cells in Graves' hyperthyroidism and ophthalmopathy. Amplification of TCR beta CDR3 regions was performed using RNA transcripts as template. RT-PCR in the first round (using the HTBI primer set) targeted the TCR CDR3. TCRdb called the multiplex PCR reads again in MiXCR, with one record for every CDR3 protein. The table includes 500,000 or so distinct CDR3 sequences, more than 15% detected once. The CDR3 has 16 residues. CDR1 and CDR2 from the germline V gene are SEHNR and FQNEAQ (reference sequence). This clonotype occurred a few times. The junction and the germline gene differ at one end; a read error may be behind it.

This chain connects TRBV7-9 to TRBJ2-1; 9 bases agree with TRBD1. Sample: blood. This clonotype was obtained from a young woman with Graves' ophthalmopathy. The CDR3 loop is CAGSSFSGTGILEQFF. DNA of the CDR3: TGTGCCGGCAGCTCATTCTCAGGGACAGGGATTCTTGAGCAGTTCTTC.